The T cell receptor (beta chain) under discussion was sequenced for a study of blood T cell repertoires in COVID-19. Study-wide background: From the United States, Italy and Spain came samples of acute and convalescent COVID-19. Sources were T cells, B-cell-depleted T cells, or PBMCs; the material itself was cDNA or gDNA.

J lost 4 bases, V lost 1 base, and 10 bases had no gene match. The germline V gene has CDR1 MNHEY and CDR2 SVGEGT. This CDR3 contains 17 residues. Original processing methods: Amplified reference gene primers provided the basis for estimating nucleated cell counts. TCRdb's copy holds only in-frame clones and misses some; the assay was immunoSEQ multiplex PCR. D and trimming were read from the DNA, whereas the V and J calls and clone size are those reported in that table. Of approximately 68,000 clones in the sample, approximately 85% are singletons; the top ten hold roughly 35%. The clonotype comes from a woman of 80 years or more with active or convalescent COVID-19. The chain uses TRBV6-2 or TRBV6-3 and TRBJ1-5; 7 bases align to TRBD1. The sample comprised peripheral blood. The DNA of the CDR3 is TGTGCCAGCAGTTACTTCTCGGACAGGTTTGAAAATCAGCCCCAGCATTTT. It specifies CASSYFSDRFENQPQHF.